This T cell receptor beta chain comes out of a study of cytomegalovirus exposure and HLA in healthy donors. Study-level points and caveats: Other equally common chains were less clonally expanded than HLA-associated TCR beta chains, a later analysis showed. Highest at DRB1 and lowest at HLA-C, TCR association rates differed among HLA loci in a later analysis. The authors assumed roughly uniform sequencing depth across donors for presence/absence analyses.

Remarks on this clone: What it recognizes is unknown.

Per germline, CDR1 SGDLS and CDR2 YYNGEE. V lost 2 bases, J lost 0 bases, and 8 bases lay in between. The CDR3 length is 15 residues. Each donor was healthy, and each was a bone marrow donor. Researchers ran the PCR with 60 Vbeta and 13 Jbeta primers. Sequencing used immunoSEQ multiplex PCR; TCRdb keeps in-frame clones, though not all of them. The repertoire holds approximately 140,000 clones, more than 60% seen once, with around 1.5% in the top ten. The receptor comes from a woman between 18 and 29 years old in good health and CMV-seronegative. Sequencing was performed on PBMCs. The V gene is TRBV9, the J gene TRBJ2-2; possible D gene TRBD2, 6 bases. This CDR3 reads CASSVRGSNTGELFF. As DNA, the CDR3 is TGTGCCAGCAGCGTGCGGGGTTCGAACACCGGGGAGCTGTTTTTT.